This T cell receptor beta chain was sequenced in a study of blood T cell repertoires in COVID-19. Germline V gives CDR1 MGHDK, CDR2 SYGVNS. Trimming pared 5 bases from V and 3 bases from J, leaving 13 bases between. The CDR3 has 15 residues. Libraries were prepared by immunoSEQ multiplex PCR; TCRdb keeps only in-frame clonotypes and omits some of them. Among 100,000 to 150,000 clones listed, 82% were seen once. This TCR was sampled from a human donor in a cohort sampled during active COVID-19. V and J are TRBV25-1 and TRBJ1-4; TRBD1 might be the D (5 bases). Input material: peripheral blood. CDR3 DNA sequence: TGTGCCAGCAGTACCCCCGGGGGGTCTAATGAAAAACTGTTTTTT. Protein sequence: CASSTPGGSNEKLFF.